This TCR beta chain emerged from a study of OX40 agonist ivuxolimab in advanced cancers. Germline trimming cut 3 bases from V and 1 base from J; bases unmatched to any gene: 2. There are 15 residues in the CDR3. The germline V gene has CDR1 MNHNS and CDR2 SASEGT. Sequenced by immunoSEQ multiplex PCR; TCRdb stores in-frame clones only, minus some. Of 62,000 or so clones listed, 91% are singletons. Systemic immunosuppression or a history of autoimmune disease excluded patients. This sequence originates from an adult with an advanced solid tumor such as melanoma, head and neck, liver or kidney cancer. The chain is built from TRBV6-1 and TRBJ2-5, with 10 bases aligning to TRBD1. The specimen comprised CD4+ or CD8+ T cells sorted from blood, sampled in a trial of the OX40 agonist ivuxolimab. CDR3 residues: CASSERTGGQETQYF. The DNA for the CDR3 is TGTGCCAGCAGTGAGCGGACAGGGGGCCAAGAGACCCAGTACTTC.